This record covers a single T cell receptor (beta chain). This clone was counted only a few times. Its target antigen remains unknown. The input lacks base qualities; no much larger clone sits a single base away. The record originates from a study of blood T cell repertoires in COVID-19 (dated by TCRdb to 2019 to 2021). In terms of the full investigation: Samples from collaborators originated in the United States, Italy and Spain and spanned both the acute and convalescent phases of COVID-19. Deeply sampled blood TCRbeta repertoires from subjects exposed to, actively infected with, or recovered from COVID-19 were included in the dataset. Where HLA class I and class II types were available, the types were taken from metadata supplied by the sample provider, not from assay-based typing. The sample metadata nearly always contained a de-identified subject ID, COVID-19 status, age in years and sex. Samples were obtained from the ongoing ImmuneRACE study (first 160 participants) and from 1,254 subjects provided by 6 global collaborators. The material from the prospective study consisted of cDNA or gDNA derived from T cells, B-cell-depleted T cells, or PBMCs. The repertoires were released in a freely available public database intended as a resource for research on the immune response to SARS-CoV-2.

Study-wide conclusions, independent of this receptor: Clinical and demographic metadata were provided uncurated, with the amount varying by source and participant.

The immunoSEQ Assay, a bias-controlled multiplex PCR, was used to amplify TCRbeta CDR3 regions from genomic DNA. On the study's bioinformatics: The number of nucleated cells in each sample was estimated from the amplification of reference gene primers within the assay. Sequence reads were collapsed and filtered to measure the absolute abundance of every unique TCRbeta CDR3 rearrangement. Productive Simpson clonality was computed per sample as the square root of Simpson's diversity index over productive rearrangements. TCRdb carries this immuneACCESS record with in-frame sequences only. Its versions omit some clonotypes, under half of them owing to an unresolved V gene in the studies checked, with the rest unexplained. D and trimming were read from the DNA, whereas the V and J calls and clone size are those reported in that table. The sample table lists fewer than 300,000 clones, 85% to 90% of them with a count of one. Roughly 16% of the sample is held by the ten biggest clonotypes.

Participants in the prospective study were enrolled through a virtual design, were aged roughly 18 to 100 years, and lived in under 25 United States geographic areas. Cohort assignment in the prospective study relied on participant-reported clinical history from a screening survey and a study questionnaire. Recovered participants in ImmuneRACE Cohort 3 were defined as having two consecutive negative NP/OP PCR tests, clearance from a healthcare professional, or resolution of symptoms. Each participant in the prospective study had whole blood, serum and a nasopharyngeal or oropharyngeal swab collected by mobile phlebotomists. Participants in the prospective study had the option to provide additional blood draws and questionnaires over a roughly 2-month period. Prospective study blood samples were shipped either frozen or at room temperature before DNA extraction. Taken from the germline V gene, the CDR1 and CDR2 loops are SGHVS and FNYEAQ. V is trimmed back by 5 bases and J by 7 bases, and the junction contains 18 bases that no gene match accounts for. There are 19 amino acids in the CDR3, from cysteine to phenylalanine inclusive. The retained sequence is limited to the CDR3, 57 bases, with the frame set at the first base.

This receptor was identified in a man younger than 35 who had recovered from COVID-19. The chain was built from TRBV7-6 and TRBJ2-1, with TRBD2 identical over 12 junction bases. The sample was PBMCs or T cells enriched from blood (not recorded which). The CDR3 region has the sequence CASSMTSSLAGGPRNEQFF. The DNA sequence is as follows: TGTGCCAGCAGCATGACCTCGAGCCTAGCGGGGGGGCCTCGAAATGAGCAGTTCTTC.